The 19 T cell receptor beta chains below were found in one sample sequenced in a study of patients and donors after allogeneic stem cell transplantation. TCRdb processed the RT-PCR reads anew with MiXCR; each CDR3 protein has one entry. This sample has hundreds of thousands of distinct CDR3 sequences, with roughly 17% found just once. Sequenced sample: blood, either unsorted or a sorted T cell fraction (not recorded which). Source of these receptors: a human donor who was either an allogeneic HSCT recipient or a stem cell or donor lymphocyte infusion donor (not recorded which). It is not recorded whose cells these are; they may come from a transplant donor.

Ten or more counts support this clonotype. The rearrangement joins TRBV4-2 to TRBJ2-6, with D perhaps assigned TRBD1 or TRBD2 (6 bases each). The CDR3 contains 12 residues. V was clipped by 4 bases and J by 13 bases, with 11 bases between them. Germline lookup yields CDR1 LGHNA and CDR2 YNFKEQ. CDR3 nucleotide sequence: TGTGCCAGCAGCCCGCGGGACAAAGTCCTGACTTTC. It yields the protein CASSPRDKVLTF.

The chain links TRBV29-1 to TRBJ2-3; 8 bases line up with TRBD1. Germline lookup yields CDR1 SQVTM and CDR2 ANQGSEA. Germline trimming cut 4 bases from V and 4 bases from J; bases unmatched to any gene: 10. This CDR3 has 15 amino acids. The CDR3 protein is CSVGGGGQGPDTQYF. In nucleotides, the CDR3 is TGCAGCGTTGGAGGGGGTGGACAGGGACCAGATACGCAGTATTTT.

This clonotype was observed a few times. V and J are TRBV14 and TRBJ1-2; no clear D. V was trimmed by 2 bases and J by 4 bases, leaving 8 bases between them. This CDR3 spans 13 amino acids. Germline-derived CDR1 and CDR2 are SGHDN and FVKESK. The chain's CDR3 is CASSQRVGYGYTF. The CDR3 region has the DNA TGTGCCAGCAGCCAAAGGGTGGGCTATGGCTACACCTTC.

This clonotype was counted a few times. V gene TRBV5-1 combines with J gene TRBJ1-2; D is unresolved. V was shortened by 0 bases and J by 0 bases, with 12 bases between the two germline ends. Germline V gene lookup returns CDR1 SGHRS and CDR2 YFSETQ. The CDR3 has 16 amino acids. The CDR3 nucleotides are TGCGCCAGCAGCTTGGGGGCAACCACCTCTAACTATGGCTACACCTTC. It yields the protein CASSLGATTSNYGYTF.

The V call is TRBV7-9, the J call TRBJ1-1, with D uncertain. V dropped 2 bases and J dropped 2 bases, with 9 bases sitting between them. The CDR3 covers 14 residues. Germline V gene sequence: CDR1 SEHNR, CDR2 FQNEAQ (reference sequence). The CDR3 here is CASSLQVPNTEAFF. CDR3 in DNA: TGTGCCAGCAGCTTACAGGTTCCCAACACTGAAGCTTTCTTT.

This clonotype was detected a few times. J is TRBJ1-1 and V is TRBV7-8; 7 nucleotides agree with TRBD1. V dropped 1 base and J dropped 1; count of bases not matched to a gene: 3. The germline V gene encodes CDR1 SGHVS and CDR2 FQNEAQ. There are 15 residues in the CDR3. The CDR3 region is CASSLDDRANTEAFF. The CDR3, as DNA: TGTGCCAGCAGCTTAGATGACAGGGCGAACACTGAAGCTTTCTTT.

The table lists this clonotype with a few counts. V is TRBV30 and J is TRBJ2-7; D not resolved. V lost 3 bases to trimming and J lost 3 bases, with 12 bases between them. Per the germline V gene, CDR1 is GTSNPN and CDR2 is SVGIG (reference sequence). The CDR3 covers 13 residues. This CDR3 reads CAWRDWINYEQYF. CDR3 bases: TGTGCCTGGAGAGACTGGATAAACTACGAGCAGTACTTC.

This chain joins TRBV3-1 and TRBJ2-5; 8 positions agree with TRBD2. CDR3 length: 19 residues. V lost 1 base, J lost 1 base, and 14 bases stayed unmatched. Germline values: CDR1 LGHDT, CDR2 YNNKEL (reference sequence). The CDR3 sequence: CASSQGLAFHGGFQETQYF. CDR3 bases: TGTGCCAGCAGCCAAGGACTAGCGTTCCACGGTGGGTTCCAAGAGACCCAGTACTTC.

This clonotype was detected many times. The chain combines TRBV20-1 with TRBJ1-6; no reliable D call. V was shortened by 6 bases and J by 2 bases, with 11 bases between the two germline ends. CDR1 DFQATT and CDR2 SNEGSKA come from the germline V gene (reference sequence). The CDR3 has 14 amino acids. The CDR3 sequence: CSALQQTYNSPLHF. DNA of the CDR3: TGCAGTGCATTACAGCAAACCTATAATTCACCCCTCCACTTT.

The chain couples TRBV5-5 to TRBJ1-4; 8 bases agree with TRBD1. V lost 2 bases to trimming and J lost 5 bases; unmatched junction nucleotides: 5. This CDR3 comprises 15 residues. The germline V gene has CDR1 SGHKS and CDR2 YYEKEE (reference sequence). The CDR3 nucleotides are TGTGCCAGCAGCTTTAGGACAGGGTTAAATGAAAAACTGTTTTTT. This encodes CASSFRTGLNEKLFF.

The J gene is TRBJ2-7, the V gene TRBV20-1; D uncertain. Germline loops: CDR1 DFQATT, CDR2 SNEGSKA (reference sequence). Trimming removed 0 bases from V and 5 bases from J, with 14 bases in between. The CDR3 runs to 14 residues. The CDR3 nucleotides read TGCAGTGCTAGAGATTGGGCCCGGACCCACGAGCAGTACTTC. This translates into CSARDWARTHEQYF.

The gene calls are TRBV5-1 and TRBJ1-2; 11 bases match TRBD1. The trim removed 0 bases at V and 7 bases at J, leaving 8 bases unmatched. This CDR3 contains 16 residues. Germline V gene data show CDR1 as SGHRS and CDR2 as YFSETQ. CDR3 DNA: TGCGCCAGCAGCTTGGAAGGACAGGGGGCGAACCGTGGCTACACCTTC. Encoded protein: CASSLEGQGANRGYTF.

By its share, this clonotype is medium-sized. The chain combines TRBV10-3 with TRBJ2-3, with 7 bases aligning to TRBD2. CDR1 ENHRY and CDR2 SYGVKD come from the germline V gene. This CDR3 comprises 18 residues. V dropped 0 bases and J dropped 0; count of bases not matched to a gene: 9. CDR3 DNA: TGTGCCATCAGTGAGTCTGACGCTAGCGGAGGGAGCACAGATACGCAGTATTTT. As protein: CAISESDASGGSTDTQYF.

This clonotype was found a few times. This rearrangement joins TRBV9 to TRBJ1-2, with a weak D call TRBD1 (5 bases). In germline, CDR1 is SGDLS, CDR2 YYNGEE. V was cut by 0 bases and J by 4 bases, with 13 bases left in between. The CDR3 runs to 15 residues. The chain's CDR3 is CASSVAPGVGYGYTF. DNA for the CDR3: TGTGCCAGCAGCGTAGCACCGGGGGTTGGCTATGGCTACACCTTC.

The chain uses TRBV19 and TRBJ2-3; D is ambiguous. The germline gives CDR1 LNHDA, CDR2 SQIVND (reference sequence). V was pared by 3 bases and J by 4 bases, with 5 bases between. This CDR3 is built from 12 residues. The CDR3 bases are TGTGCCAGTAGTATGGGCGCAGATACGCAGTATTTT. Translating gives CASSMGADTQYF.

This clonotype was picked up a small number of times. The chain is built from TRBV2 and TRBJ2-7, with 7 nucleotides matching TRBD1. Germline values: CDR1 SNHLY, CDR2 FYNNEI. V dropped 4 bases and J dropped 6; count of bases not matched to a gene: 3. The CDR3 contains 12 residues. The CDR3 coding sequence is TGTGCCAGCAGTGGACAGGGTCTCGAGCAGTACTTC. Protein sequence: CASSGQGLEQYF.

This chain links TRBV7-3 with TRBJ1-1; D call uncertain. CDR1 is SGHTA and CDR2 is FQGTGA in the germline V gene. The CDR3 covers 16 residues. The V end was cut by 0 bases, the J end by 0 bases, with 11 bases between. CDR3 DNA sequence: TGTGCCAGCAGCTTAACGGGTGGACGGTTGAACACTGAAGCTTTCTTT. Its protein product is CASSLTGGRLNTEAFF.

This rearrangement joins TRBV12-3 or TRBV12-4 to TRBJ2-1; 11 nucleotides agree with TRBD2. The CDR3 covers 16 residues. Trimming at V came to 3 bases and at J to 7 bases, leaving 8 bases not matched to a gene. In nucleotides, the CDR3 is TGTGCCAGCAGTTTCCATACTAGCGGGGGTTGGAATGAGCAGTTCTTC. Amino acids: CASSFHTSGGWNEQFF.

In its sample, this clonotype was seen a few times. The genes are TRBV18 and TRBJ1-5; maybe TRBD1 (6 bases). The CDR3 loop spans 13 amino acids. Germline lookup yields CDR1 KGHSH and CDR2 LQKENI. The ends were cut back, 6 bases at V and 4 bases at J, with 10 bases in the middle. CDR3 region: CASSRQANQPQHF. The CDR3 nucleotides are TGTGCCAGCTCGCGACAGGCAAATCAGCCCCAGCATTTT. Full variable domain (rest looked up from reference TRBV18 and TRBJ1-5): NAGVMQNPRHLVRRRGQEARLRCSPMKGHSHVYWYRQLPEEGLKFMVYLQKENIIDESGMPKERFSAEFPKEGPSILRIQQVVRGDSAAYFCASSRQANQPQHFGDGTRLSIL.